The rows below give T cell receptor beta chains drawn from one sample of a study of blood T cell repertoires in COVID-19. The data were produced by immunoSEQ multiplex PCR, yet TCRdb's version contains in-frame clones alone and is incomplete. This sample has 300,000 to 350,000 clones, with 90% found just once. The sequencing sample was made of PBMCs or T cells enriched from blood (not recorded which). These receptors all stem from a woman aged 18-29 years with acute COVID-19. The CDR3 runs from the conserved cysteine through the conserved F or W. Each record gives: D gene, V gene, clone size, J gene, CDR3 protein, CDR3 DNA. D genes are given only for firm matches. Clone size is given for some rows only: seen once, a few or many times, or a class if the clone is expanded.

NA	TRBV7-9	once	TRBJ1-2	CASSSTATGYTF	TGTGCCAGCAGCTCTACAGCCACAGGCTACACCTTC
TRBD1	TRBV5-1	NA	TRBJ2-7	CASRAQTGEYEQYF	TGCGCCAGCAGGGCCCAAACAGGGGAGTACGAGCAGTACTTC
TRBD1	TRBV24-1	once	TRBJ2-2	CATSDREQGRFHGELFF	TGTGCCACCAGTGACCGAGAACAGGGGAGATTTCACGGGGAGCTGTTTTTT
NA	TRBV15	NA	TRBJ2-1	CATSREGSSYNEQFF	TGTGCCACCAGCAGAGAGGGCAGCTCCTACAATGAGCAGTTCTTC
NA	TRBV18	NA	TRBJ2-1	CASSPLRGDYNEQFF	TGTGCCAGCTCACCACTCAGGGGGGACTACAATGAGCAGTTCTTC
TRBD2	TRBV6-5	few	TRBJ2-1	CASSYMGLAGGSEQFF	TGTGCCAGCAGTTACATGGGACTAGCGGGAGGAAGTGAGCAGTTCTTC
TRBD1	TRBV23-1	NA	TRBJ1-2	CASSQSGVRGPYIHGYTF	TGCGCCAGCAGTCAATCGGGCGTTAGGGGGCCCTACATACATGGCTACACCTTC
NA	TRBV3-1/TRBV3-2	NA	TRBJ1-3	CASSPGQISGNTIYF	TGTGCCAGCAGCCCGGGACAAATCTCTGGAAACACCATATATTTT
TRBD1	TRBV11-3	NA	TRBJ2-4	CASRDRALAKNIQYF	TGTGCCAGCAGGGACAGGGCGCTAGCCAAAAACATTCAGTACTTC
NA	TRBV11-3	NA	TRBJ2-3	CASSLGLTTTDTQYF	TGTGCCAGCAGCTTAGGGTTAACTACCACAGATACGCAGTATTTT
NA	TRBV6-5	NA	TRBJ2-2	CASSYGGVGTGELFF	TGTGCCAGCAGTTACGGCGGGGTAGGCACCGGGGAGCTGTTTTTT